A single sample gave rise to the 28 T cell receptor beta chains below, sequenced in a study of CXCR3-negative and CXCR3-positive naive CD8 T cells. With UMI labels, 5' RACE was used to prepare the TRB cDNA libraries. TCRdb re-called the 5' RACE reads and gives one entry per CDR3 protein, without DNA. With about 62,000 distinct CDR3 sequences in the sample, the ten largest clones hold about 4.5%. The sample taken for sequencing was naive CXCR3- CD8+ T cells from blood. The subset: CD45RO-CCR7+CD27+CD95- naive CD8+ T cells lacking CXCR3 (TNR3-). The receptors derive from a human donor in good health. Some clones in this sample may be carry-over from other donors' samples.

This chain links TRBV20-1 with TRBJ2-5; the D call from TCRdb, TRBD2, cannot be confirmed without DNA. The CDR3 has 13 amino acids. From germline, CDR1 is DFQATT and CDR2 SNEGSKA (reference sequence). CDR3 region: CSARRGGGETQYF.

V and J are TRBV28 and TRBJ2-1; TCRdb reports TRBD1, a call that lacks DNA to check it against. The V gene's germline CDR1 is MDHEN and CDR2 SYDVKM. The length of the CDR3 is 13 residues. CDR3 sequence: CASRRTGNNEQFF.

This chain links TRBV5-6 with TRBJ2-1. The CDR3 extends over 13 amino acids. The germline V gene encodes CDR1 SGHDT and CDR2 YYEEEE. CDR3 protein: CASSLAQYNEQFF.

This chain connects TRBV7-9 to TRBJ2-5. Germline V gene data show CDR1 as SEHNR and CDR2 as FQNEAQ (reference sequence). This CDR3 is 11 amino acids long. The CDR3 reads CASSLKETQYF.

The J gene is TRBJ2-7, the V gene TRBV6-5. This CDR3 is built from 14 residues. CDR1 is MNHEY, CDR2 SVGAGI, per germline. The CDR3: CASSHGQGSYEQYF.

J is TRBJ1-3 and V is TRBV7-6; no DNA is available, so the TRBD1 call from TCRdb remains unchecked. The CDR3 spans 16 residues. Germline CDR1 reads SGHVS; CDR2 reads FNYEAQ. The chain's CDR3 is CASRSGQGESGNTIYF.

This chain joins TRBV7-6 and TRBJ2-1; TCRdb gives TRBD2 as the D gene, but with no DNA this cannot be confirmed. This CDR3 is 16 amino acids long. CDR1 SGHVS and CDR2 FNYEAQ come from the germline V gene. The CDR3: CASSFSGTSGTIEQFF.

The chain uses TRBV5-1 and TRBJ2-7. The germline gives CDR1 SGHRS, CDR2 YFSETQ. The CDR3 contains 15 residues. The CDR3 is CASSLVPGNSYEQYF.

The chain joins TRBV6-6 to TRBJ2-7; the TCRdb call, TRBD1, lacks DNA for checking. This CDR3 comprises 18 residues. The germline V gene encodes CDR1 MNHNY and CDR2 SVGAGI (reference sequence). The CDR3 sequence is CASSFPSGRTVDSYEQYF.

The genes are TRBV28 and TRBJ2-2; absent DNA, TCRdb's TRBD2 call cannot be checked. CDR3 length: 17 residues. CDR1 and CDR2 (germline): MDHEN, SYDVKM. The CDR3 region is CASRPPGLAGSSGELFF.

The chain uses TRBV2 and TRBJ2-2; lacking DNA, the TRBD1 call made by TCRdb goes unchecked. The germline V gene has CDR1 SNHLY and CDR2 FYNNEI. The CDR3 loop spans 16 amino acids. CDR3 protein: CASSDNRGGNTGELFF.

The CDR3 sequence is CASSESPQYEQYF. V is TRBV14 and J is TRBJ2-7; absent DNA, TCRdb's TRBD2 call cannot be checked. In germline, CDR1 is SGHDN, CDR2 FVKESK. The CDR3 extends over 13 amino acids.

This chain links TRBV20-1 with TRBJ2-7. The CDR3 is made up of 13 amino acids. The germline gives CDR1 DFQATT, CDR2 SNEGSKA (reference sequence). The CDR3 is CSAREGWDYEQYF.

The rearrangement links TRBV7-2 to TRBJ2-5; TCRdb outputs TRBD1, but without DNA this stays unchecked. This CDR3 has 15 amino acids. The germline CDR1 and CDR2 sequences are SGHTA and FQGNSA. CDR3 sequence reads: CASSLGPGGAETQYF.

J is TRBJ2-1 and V is TRBV3-1; the TCRdb D gene call, TRBD2, has no DNA to confirm it. The CDR3 extends over 15 amino acids. CDR1 is LGHDT, CDR2 YNNKEL, per germline (reference sequence). The CDR3 protein is CASSLLAGSYNEQFF.

The chain uses TRBV4-1 and TRBJ2-1; TCRdb designates TRBD2, a call that cannot be tested without DNA. The germline CDR1 and CDR2 sequences are MGHRA and YSYEKL. CDR3 length: 16 residues. CDR3 amino acids: CASRFAGTSGVDEQFF.

The V gene is TRBV20-1, the J gene TRBJ2-3; TCRdb indicates TRBD2, and absent DNA this call remains unverified. The CDR3 runs 15 residues. Germline V lookup: CDR1 DFQATT, CDR2 SNEGSKA (reference sequence). The CDR3 region is CSARELAGPTDTQYF.

This chain links TRBV7-9 with TRBJ2-1; TCRdb gives TRBD2 as the D gene, but with no DNA this cannot be confirmed. Per the germline V gene, CDR1 is SEHNR and CDR2 is FQNEAQ (reference sequence). The length of the CDR3 is 17 residues. This chain's CDR3 is CASSLAPTGGPSNEQFF.

CDR3 amino acids: CASSLIDRGGGYTF. The rearrangement joins TRBV12-3 or TRBV12-4 to TRBJ1-2; TCRdb outputs TRBD1, but without DNA this stays unchecked. This CDR3 region has 14 residues.

The gene calls are TRBV7-9 and TRBJ1-1; TCRdb names TRBD1, which stays unverified in the absence of DNA. Germline V gene sequence: CDR1 SEHNR, CDR2 FQNEAQ (reference sequence). This CDR3 comprises 14 residues. The CDR3 loop is CASSSPDPPTEAFF.

The chain joins TRBV29-1 to TRBJ2-7; TCRdb designates TRBD1, a call that cannot be tested without DNA. The CDR3 has 13 residues. Per germline, CDR1 SQVTM and CDR2 ANQGSEA. This CDR3 reads CSVLQTGYNEQYF.

CDR3 loop: CASSFGGSRYNEQFF. The chain links TRBV7-6 to TRBJ2-1; TCRdb selects TRBD1, and the lack of DNA leaves this call unchecked. The CDR3 has 15 residues. Germline values: CDR1 SGHVS, CDR2 FNYEAQ.

This chain connects TRBV28 to TRBJ2-7; TCRdb outputs TRBD1, but without DNA this stays unchecked. The CDR3 has 14 amino acids. The germline V gene encodes CDR1 MDHEN and CDR2 SYDVKM. The CDR3 reads CASRPLGVPYEQYF.

This chain joins TRBV29-1 and TRBJ2-3. Germline-derived CDR1 and CDR2 are SQVTM and ANQGSEA. The CDR3 spans 15 residues. The CDR3 loop is CSVDRTASSTDTQYF.

V and J are TRBV12-3 or TRBV12-4 and TRBJ2-1. The CDR3 spans 12 residues. CDR3 sequence reads: CASSSDRLVEFF.

The chain uses TRBV12-3 or TRBV12-4 and TRBJ2-7. The CDR3 has 13 residues. The CDR3 spells CASSQRYNGEQYF.

The genes are TRBV20-1 and TRBJ1-2. CDR3 length equals 16 residues. Germline loops: CDR1 DFQATT, CDR2 SNEGSKA (reference sequence). CDR3: CSARDFLYGSIYGYTF.

Here the CDR3 reads CASSSGLAGGNSYEQYF. The chain carries TRBV7-9 and TRBJ2-7; with no DNA, the TCRdb D assignment of TRBD2 cannot be verified. The CDR3 spans 17 residues. CDR1 and CDR2 (germline): SEHNR, FQNEAQ (reference sequence).